Detailed here is one T cell receptor (beta chain). There are many counts of this clonotype. The antigen it recognizes is unknown. Base quality data are lacking; no much larger clone is found one base away. Moderately to severely active disease, a Clinical Activity Score of at least 3, a NOSPECS grade of at least 4, and a duration under 3 months were present in ophthalmopathy patients. Exclusion was applied to patients with uncontrolled infections, other autoimmune diseases, pregnancy or lactation. Clinical symptoms, serum thyroxine and TRAb, thyroid ultrasound, and orbital computed tomography formed the basis for the diagnoses. PBMCs were isolated from around 10 ml of fresh peripheral blood by Ficoll-Paque density gradient centrifugation. Trizol reagent was used to extract total RNA, and RNA quality was then checked on an Agilent 2100 Bioanalyzer. This record comes from a study of T cells in Graves' hyperthyroidism and ophthalmopathy (dated by TCRdb to about 2019). For the wider study: Peripheral blood was sampled at the time of initial diagnosis, prior to any treatment. TCR V-J signatures able to tell the groups apart were searched for in a discovery cohort of about a hundred patients, of whom 40 to 45 had Graves' ophthalmopathy and roughly 57 had stable Graves' hyperthyroidism. Whether ophthalmopathy could be predicted prospectively was tested in an independent validation cohort made up of approximately 19 hyperthyroidism patients plus 17 patients who later progressed to ophthalmopathy. The 100 discovery patients were divided at random into training and test sets in a 7:3 ratio. In several Graves' hyperthyroidism patients, the study also compared T-cell repertoires from thyroid tissue with T-cell repertoires from blood. After blood sampling, hyperthyroidism patients were treated with methimazole at a starting dose of 30 mg daily, and ophthalmopathy patients were treated with high-dose intravenous methylprednisolone. The paper reports TCR Vbeta CDR3 sequencing of over 120 peripheral blood samples: under 45 ophthalmopathy, under 80 hyperthyroidism and around 17 progressor patients. Overall results and qualifications from the work: Sample size was not statistically predetermined, and blinding of investigators to group allocation was not performed. In validation, the model predicted progression to ophthalmopathy with 60% to 71% sensitivity and 72% to 85% specificity, a median of approximately 6.7 months before onset. A model built on a 13 V-J signature distinguished ophthalmopathy from stable hyperthyroidism, reaching 87.88% sensitivity and 81.08% specificity in cross-validation and 80%/75% in testing. Most expanded thyroid clonotypes (frequency above 0.001) were also detected in blood, suggesting blood repertoires may reflect thyroid immune responses.

Amplification of TCR beta CDR3 regions was carried out from RNA transcripts. The first round of RT-PCR for the TCR CDR3 was performed with the HTBI primer set and the Qiagen OneStep RT-PCR kit. Libraries were constructed in a second round of multiplex PCR, after which size selection and purification were carried out. Sequencing of the libraries was done on an Illumina HiSeq2000 using paired-end 100 bp reads. On the authors' methods: SOAPnuke was used to process the raw data, removing reads that contained adapters or uncalled bases, had a mean Phred below 15, or lacked an exact match to the constant primer or identifier. COPE v1.2.5 was used to merge high-quality paired reads, and clonotypes were defined as unique nucleotide sequences. MiTCR v1.1 was used to align clonotypes to the IMGT TRBV, TRBD and TRBJ reference segments. The analysis was restricted to V-J combinations with a frequency above 0.0001, which together covered just over 98% of the repertoires. The TCS score was defined as F50 (clonal expansion) divided by E x V (chaos), with BLOSUM62-based TCRdist calculated between CDR3 peptides within each V-J. Welch's t-statistics and random forest reduced around 520 V-J features to roughly 13, which were used in a naive Bayes classifier (R e1071). Using fastp at Q25 and MiXCR, TCRdb reprocessed the public reads and kept productive beta chains. One record per CDR3 amino acid sequence lists the most common genes and DNA. It is TCRdb's table, rather than the study itself, that gives the V and J calls and clone size. This sample lists 660,000 or so distinct CDR3 sequences; around 21% were detected once. 34% of the sample is held by the ten biggest clonotypes.

Sequences SGHAT (CDR1) and FQNNGV (CDR2) are obtained from the germline V gene. From the cysteine through the phenylalanine, the CDR3 covers 14 amino acids. Solely the CDR3 DNA is kept, with 42 bases framed from the first base. For this chain, trimming is 4 bases at the V end and 4 bases at the J end, and the number of junction bases without a gene match is 5. This clonotype originated in a man younger than 40 with Graves' ophthalmopathy. The receptor chain draws on TRBV11-2 and TRBJ1-2; 8 junctional bases match TRBD1. The sequenced sample was blood. The DNA sequence is TGTGCCAGCAGCTCCACAGGGGGGACCTATGGCTACACCTTC. Its product reads: CASSSTGGTYGYTF.